This TCR beta chain was obtained from a study of cytomegalovirus exposure and HLA in healthy donors. The CDR3 length is 14 residues. Trimming cost V 0 bases and J 5 bases; bases outside gene matches: 5. Germline V gene data show CDR1 as SGHDT and CDR2 as YYEEEE. In the PCR, 60 Vbeta and 13 Jbeta primers were used. Clones were read by immunoSEQ multiplex PCR, and TCRdb kept only the in-frame ones, dropping some. The repertoire holds approximately 39,000 clones, with over 60% as singletons. The sequencing input was PBMCs. The rearrangement joins TRBV5-6 to TRBJ2-7, with 7 nucleotides matching TRBD1. The clonotype was recovered from a man aged 25-40 years in good health and CMV-seronegative. Here the CDR3 reads CASSLASTGNEQYF. CDR3 nucleotides: TGTGCCAGCAGCTTGGCCTCGACAGGGAACGAGCAGTACTTC.